Presented here are 28 T cell receptor beta chains from one specimen sequenced in a study of T cell changes during pregnancy in multiple sclerosis (dated by TCRdb to the late 2010s). The library was generated by the immunoSEQ multiplex PCR assay. TCRdb took over this immuneACCESS table, retaining in-frame rearrangements with V and J assigned. Such tables are incomplete; in checked studies, under half of the missing clones stem from an unresolved V gene, and the remainder is unexplained. In all, the sample holds 70,000 to 90,000 clones, and around 93% of those were seen once. Roughly 1% of the sample comes from the top ten. The sample here was peripheral blood, taken in the first trimester of pregnancy. The receptors were gathered from a female donor with multiple sclerosis, enrolled in a pregnancy study.

The chain employs TRBV18 and TRBJ2-4; D not resolved. The CDR3 totals 12 residues. V was clipped by 2 bases and J by 8 bases, with 7 bases between them. Germline assignment: CDR1 KGHSH and CDR2 LQKENI. Here the CDR3 DNA reads TGTGCCAGCTCACCATTTACAGACATTCAGTACTTC. It codes for CASSPFTDIQYF.

V is TRBV7-9 and J is TRBJ2-7, with 7 bases aligning to TRBD2. With 5 bases clipped from V and 5 bases from J, the junction kept 15 bases outside the gene matches. Germline V lookup: CDR1 SEHNR, CDR2 FQNEAQ (reference sequence). This CDR3 has 16 residues. CDR3 bases: TGTGCCAGCAGCCCCCCCCAGCGGGAACGGTTCCACGAGCAGTACTTC. Amino acids: CASSPPQRERFHEQYF.

CDR3 nucleotides: TGTGCCTGGACTAGCGGGAAGTATGAGCAGTTCTTC. This encodes CAWTSGKYEQFF. The chain links TRBV30 to TRBJ2-1, with 9 positions matching TRBD2. This CDR3 contains 12 residues. V gave up 4 bases and J gave up 8 bases; unmatched junction bases: 3. Germline lookup yields CDR1 GTSNPN and CDR2 SVGIG (reference sequence).

A single count supports this clone. J is TRBJ1-2 and V is TRBV7-9; D is unresolved. Germline CDR1 SEHNR, CDR2 FQNEAQ (reference sequence). The germline V and J ends were trimmed by 6 bases and 8 bases, with 16 bases remaining between them. This CDR3 contains 13 residues. The CDR3 reads CASSPVGVGGYTF. The CDR3 DNA sequence: TGTGCCAGCAGTCCGGTGGGAGTTGGAGGCTACACCTTC. The full variable domain, in which reference TRBV7-9 and TRBJ1-2 provide the parts outside the CDR3, is DTGVSQNPRHKITKRGQNVTFRCDPISEHNRLYWYRQTLGQGPEFLTYFQNEAQLEKSRLLSDRFSAERPKGSFSTLEIQRTEQGDSAMYLCASSPVGVGGYTFGSGTRLTVV.

V and J are TRBV5-4 and TRBJ2-2; 9 nucleotides match TRBD1. The CDR3 length is 19 residues. Germline CDR1 is SGHNT and CDR2 is YYREEE (reference sequence). The junction had 13 bases not matched to a gene; V was cut back by 4 bases and J by 0 bases. The CDR3 coding sequence is TGTGCCAGCAGCAAACAGCCGGGACAGGGTCCCGCGAACACCGGGGAGCTGTTTTTT. This sequence encodes CASSKQPGQGPANTGELFF.

V usage is TRBV9 and J usage is TRBJ2-2, with TRBD2 matching over 9 bases. The CDR3 extends over 18 amino acids. Losses at the gene ends were 2 bases for V and 0 bases for J; bases not matched to a gene: 8. From germline, CDR1 is SGDLS and CDR2 YYNGEE. CDR3 DNA sequence: TGTGCCAGCAGCGTCGATGCGGGGGGGATCTCGAACACCGGGGAGCTGTTTTTT. This sequence encodes CASSVDAGGISNTGELFF.

V gene TRBV19 combines with J gene TRBJ2-2; the match to TRBD2 covers 12 bases. Germline V gene lookup returns CDR1 LNHDA and CDR2 SQIVND (reference sequence). V was clipped by 4 bases and J by 3 bases; unmatched bases: 3. The CDR3 is 16 amino acids. The CDR3: CASSKTSGRHTGELFF. The DNA for the CDR3 is TGTGCCAGTAGTAAGACTAGCGGGAGACACACCGGGGAGCTGTTTTTT.

The V gene is TRBV7-9, the J gene TRBJ1-2; 7 positions agree with TRBD1. With 5 bases clipped from V and 0 bases from J, the junction kept 6 bases outside the gene matches. Per the germline V gene, CDR1 is SEHNR and CDR2 is FQNEAQ (reference sequence). The CDR3 is made up of 15 amino acids. The chain's CDR3 is CASSPGQASNYGYTF. The DNA of the CDR3 is TGTGCCAGCAGCCCCGGACAGGCTTCTAACTATGGCTACACCTTC.

The rearrangement joins TRBV2 to TRBJ1-3; TRBD1 aligns across 10 bases. The CDR3 sequence is 17 residues long. The germline gives CDR1 SNHLY, CDR2 FYNNEI. V dropped 2 bases and J dropped 0; count of bases not matched to a gene: 4. CDR3 bases: TGTGCCAGCAGTGAACGACAGGGGGCTTTCTCTGGAAACACCATATATTTT. This gives the protein CASSERQGAFSGNTIYF.

The chain links TRBV4-3 to TRBJ2-1; 10 bases match TRBD2. With V trimmed by 1 base and J by 6 bases, 6 bases remained unmatched. CDR1 and CDR2 from the germline V gene are LGHNA and YSLEER. This CDR3 has 16 residues. In DNA, the CDR3 is TGCGCCAGCAGCCAAGGAGCGGGGGGGCCTTTCAATGAGCAGTTCTTC. The encoded protein is CASSQGAGGPFNEQFF.

This clone was observed once. This chain joins TRBV5-3 and TRBJ1-4, with D uncertain. TRBV5-3 is identified as an open reading frame with a role that is uncertain. This CDR3 is built from 17 residues. V was cut by 2 bases and J by 0 bases, with 14 bases left in between. The CDR3, as DNA: TGTGCCAGAAGCTTCGGACTATACAATCCAACTAATGAAAAACTGTTTTTT. The encoded protein is CARSFGLYNPTNEKLFF.

V gene TRBV5-1 combines with J gene TRBJ2-7; 9 positions agree with TRBD1. Per the germline V gene, CDR1 is SGHRS and CDR2 is YFSETQ. V gave up 4 bases and J gave up 4 bases; unmatched junction bases: 6. The CDR3 has 14 residues. CDR3 amino acids: CASSPGTGSYEQYF. The CDR3, as DNA: TGCGCCAGCAGCCCCGGGACAGGGAGTTACGAGCAGTACTTC.

This sequence joins TRBV7-3 and TRBJ2-7; D is perhaps TRBD1 (5 bases). V lost 1 base to trimming and J lost 7 bases, with 26 bases between them. CDR3 length equals 18 residues. Germline V lookup: CDR1 SGHTA, CDR2 FQGTGA. CDR3 nucleotide sequence: TGTGCCAGCAGCTTAATGGTGGGCTTGGACACGGGCCTGGGGGAGCAGTACTTC. It encodes CASSLMVGLDTGLGEQYF.

The chain joins TRBV6-1 to TRBJ2-1, with a tentative D call TRBD2 (6 bases). In germline, CDR1 is MNHNS, CDR2 SASEGT. Trimming cost V 7 bases and J 3 bases, with 16 bases left between them. The CDR3 consists of 15 residues. This CDR3 is CASTGSGGHYNEQFF. For the CDR3, the DNA is TGTGCCAGCACCGGGAGCGGAGGCCACTACAATGAGCAGTTCTTC.

V is TRBV2 and J is TRBJ2-1; D is unclear. Trimming took 4 bases from V and 6 from J, leaving 4 bases between them. CDR1 SNHLY and CDR2 FYNNEI come from the germline V gene. This CDR3 has 11 residues. The CDR3 sequence is CASSGSNEQFF. CDR3 in DNA: TGTGCCAGCAGTGGCAGCAATGAGCAGTTCTTC.

The rearrangement joins TRBV15 to TRBJ2-1; 10 bases match TRBD2. Germline V lookup: CDR1 LNHNV, CDR2 YYDKDF (reference sequence). The CDR3 totals 15 residues. V gave up 8 bases and J gave up 9 bases; unmatched junction bases: 13. The CDR3: CATEREGLAASEQFF. The CDR3 DNA reads TGTGCCACCGAGCGGGAGGGCCTCGCCGCGAGTGAGCAGTTCTTC.

As concerns this clone: This sample includes further DNA sequences coding for the same CDR3. The V and J genes are TRBV9 and TRBJ2-1; D is ambiguous. The CDR3 sequence is 12 residues long. V was clipped by 2 bases and J by 6 bases, with 6 bases between them. Germline CDR1 SGDLS, CDR2 YYNGEE. The DNA of the CDR3 is TGTGCCAGCAGCGTTACCGGCAATGAGCAGTTCTTC. Encoded protein: CASSVTGNEQFF.

The chain has TRBV19 and TRBJ1-1; D perhaps matches TRBD1 (6 bases). V was trimmed by 3 bases and J by 5 bases, leaving 10 bases between them. CDR1 and CDR2 from the germline V gene are LNHDA and SQIVND (reference sequence). The length of the CDR3 is 13 residues. The CDR3 bases are TGTGCCAGTAGTATTGATAGGGGGACTGAAGCTTTCTTT. This gives the protein CASSIDRGTEAFF.

This clone was observed once. The V and J genes are TRBV5-1 and TRBJ2-7; 8 positions agree with TRBD1. Germline CDR1 reads SGHRS; CDR2 reads YFSETQ. The CDR3 contains 13 residues. The trim removed 3 bases at V and 5 bases at J, leaving 4 bases unmatched. Here the CDR3 reads CASSSDRGHEQYF. Written as DNA, the CDR3 is TGCGCCAGCAGCTCAGACAGGGGCCACGAGCAGTACTTC. Supplemented by reference TRBV5-1 and TRBJ2-7, the full variable domain reads KAGVTQTPRYLIKTRGQQVTLSCSPISGHRSVSWYQQTPGQGLQFLFEYFSETQRNKGNFPGRFSGRQFSNSRSEMNVSTLELGDSALYLCASSSDRGHEQYFGPGTRLTVT.

The CDR3 reads CASSLALRRGRETQYF. In nucleotides, the CDR3 is TGTGCCAGCAGCTTAGCCCTTCGAAGGGGGAGAGAGACCCAGTACTTC. The genes are TRBV11-2 and TRBJ2-5, with D perhaps matching TRBD1 (6 bases). Germline lookup yields CDR1 SGHAT and CDR2 FQNNGV. V dropped 1 base and J dropped 4 bases, with 16 bases sitting between them. The CDR3 extends over 16 amino acids.

The chain employs TRBV6-6 and TRBJ2-3, with a tentative D call TRBD2 (6 bases). The CDR3 is 16 amino acids. The V end lost 2 bases, the J end lost 3 bases, and 15 bases lay between the germline ends. Germline lookup yields CDR1 MNHNY and CDR2 SVGAGI (reference sequence). The CDR3 DNA follows: TGTGCCAGCAGTTACGGGGTAGCGGCGGCGACAGATACGCAGTATTTT. Protein sequence: CASSYGVAAATDTQYF.

The chain links TRBV4-3 to TRBJ1-4, with 10 bases fitting TRBD1. The junction had 2 bases not matched to a gene; V was cut back by 4 bases and J by 6 bases. This CDR3 spans 14 amino acids. CDR1 is LGHNA and CDR2 is YSLEER in the germline V gene. CDR3 region: CASSPGTGDEKLFF. CDR3 DNA: TGCGCCAGCAGCCCCGGGACAGGGGATGAAAAACTGTTTTTT.

The genes are TRBV10-3 and TRBJ1-5; no reliable D call. The CDR3 extends over 14 amino acids. Germline CDR1 and CDR2: ENHRY and SYGVKD. The V end lost 0 bases, the J end lost 6 bases, and 9 bases lay between the germline ends. The DNA for the CDR3 is TGTGCCATCAGTGAGTCGATGCGGAGTCAGCCCCAGCATTTT. Protein product: CAISESMRSQPQHF.

The chain carries TRBV18 and TRBJ1-5; 9 bases match TRBD1. This CDR3 comprises 16 residues. Losses at the gene ends were 2 bases for V and 1 base for J; bases not matched to a gene: 3. CDR1 is KGHSH, CDR2 LQKENI, per germline. The CDR3 is CASSPLGQGSNQPQHF. The CDR3 DNA reads TGTGCCAGCTCACCATTGGGACAGGGCAGCAATCAGCCCCAGCATTTT.

The chain uses TRBV7-9 and TRBJ2-1, with 12 bases identical to TRBD2. V gave up 0 bases and J gave up 2 bases; unmatched junction bases: 8. Germline CDR1 SEHNR, CDR2 FQNEAQ (reference sequence). The length of the CDR3 is 19 residues. CDR3 in DNA: TGTGCCAGCAGCTTAGCAACGGCTAGCGGGAGGGGGGCCTACAATGAGCAGTTCTTC. Its translation: CASSLATASGRGAYNEQFF.

J is TRBJ2-5 and V is TRBV5-1, with 8 bases aligning to TRBD2. V lost 7 bases, J lost 4 bases, and 9 bases stayed unmatched. Germline-derived CDR1 and CDR2 are SGHRS and YFSETQ. This CDR3 comprises 14 residues. The DNA for the CDR3 is TGCGCCAGCCGGGGGGGGGCCAGGAGAGAGACCCAGTACTTC. Amino acid sequence: CASRGGARRETQYF.

The chain combines TRBV28 with TRBJ2-3, with 7 bases aligning to TRBD1. V lost 5 bases and J lost 3; bases outside the gene matches: 5. The CDR3 has 14 residues. Germline CDR1 MDHEN, CDR2 SYDVKM. CDR3 bases: TGTGCCAGCAGTCGACGCAGGGGGACAGATACGCAGTATTTT. As protein: CASSRRRGTDTQYF.

The chain couples TRBV29-1 to TRBJ2-5; 16 bases line up with TRBD2. Germline trimming cut 3 bases from V and 1 base from J; bases unmatched to any gene: 2. The germline gives CDR1 SQVTM, CDR2 ANQGSEA. The CDR3 consists of 16 residues. The CDR3 nucleotides read TGCAGCGTTGAGGGGACTAGCGGGAGGGCCCAAGAGACCCAGTACTTC. This sequence encodes CSVEGTSGRAQETQYF. Full variable domain (remainder filled in from reference TRBV29-1 and TRBJ2-5): SAVISQKPSRDICQRGTSLTIQCQVDSQVTMMFWYRQQPGQSLTLIATANQGSEATYESGFVIDKFPISRPNLTFSTLTVSNMSPEDSSIYLCSVEGTSGRAQETQYFGPGTRLLVL.